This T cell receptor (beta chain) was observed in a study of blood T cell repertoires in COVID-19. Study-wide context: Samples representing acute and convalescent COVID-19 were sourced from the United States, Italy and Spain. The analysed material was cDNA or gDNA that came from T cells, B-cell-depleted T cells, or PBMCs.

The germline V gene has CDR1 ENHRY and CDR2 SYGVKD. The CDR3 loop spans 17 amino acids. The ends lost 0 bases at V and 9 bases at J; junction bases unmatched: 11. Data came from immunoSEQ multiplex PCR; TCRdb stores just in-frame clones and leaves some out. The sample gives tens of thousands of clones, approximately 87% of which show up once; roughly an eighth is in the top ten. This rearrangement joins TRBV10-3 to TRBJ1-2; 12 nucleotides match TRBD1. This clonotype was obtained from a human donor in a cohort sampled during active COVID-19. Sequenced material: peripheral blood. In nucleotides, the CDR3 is TGTGCCATCAGTGAGTCGGGGGACAGGGGGCCTCCTCGAAGCTACACCTTC. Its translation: CAISESGDRGPPRSYTF.